Described below is a single TCR beta chain sequence and its context. Its antigen is undetermined. This CDR3 spans 14 amino acids. Germline CDR1 MNHNS, CDR2 SASEGT. V was clipped by 6 bases and J by 5 bases, with 13 bases between them. Everyone who donated was a healthy Caucasian. The data were taken from a study of identical twins. Each cDNA held unique molecular identifiers, and template switching gave it a universal primer site. Using its own MiXCR run on the 5' RACE reads, TCRdb lists one record per CDR3 protein. The profile covers about 570,000 distinct CDR3 sequences, with roughly 9.5% appearing a single time and 2.5% to 3.5% taken by the ten largest. Overall study results and limits: While abundant cord blood beta clonotypes carried fewer insertions, memory repertoires showed no such pattern. Findings came from cross-sectional statistics, without long-term follow-up of donors.

The sample was also linked to a second study, of yellow fever vaccine responses in identical twins.

The receptor's source is a woman aged 18-35 years in good health. The chain carries TRBV6-1 and TRBJ1-4, with D possibly TRBD1 on 5 matching bases. The sample consisted of PBMCs. CDR3 region: CASRDITSNEKLFF. In DNA, the CDR3 is TGTGCCAGCAGGGACATTACCTCGAATGAAAAACTGTTTTTT.